The present T cell receptor (beta chain) was sequenced within a study of T cells in Graves' hyperthyroidism and ophthalmopathy. Study-level results: Blood also contained most expanded thyroid clonotypes above 0.001.

Subjects aged 18 to 65 presented with newly diagnosed hyperthyroidism of less than 2 months' duration. It was less than 13 ml of fresh peripheral blood that supplied the PBMCs. Amplification of TCR beta CDR3 regions was performed using RNA transcripts as template. In the first-round RT-PCR of the TCR CDR3, the HTBI primer set was used. TCRdb ran MiXCR on the multiplex PCR reads and lists one entry per CDR3 protein. The sample lists approximately 640,000 distinct CDR3 sequences, roughly 17% occurring once. This clonotype turned up a few times. The antigen remains undetermined. Germline CDR1 MDHEN, CDR2 SYDVKM. V shed 6 bases and J shed 4 bases, with 12 bases lying between them. CDR3 length equals 13 residues.

The sample comprised blood. The source of this sequence is a man aged 50-60 years with Graves' hyperthyroidism. This chain connects TRBV28 to TRBJ1-1; D unresolved. This CDR3 is CASRSGGGTEAFF. The CDR3 DNA sequence: TGTGCCAGCAGATCCGGAGGCGGCACTGAAGCTTTCTTT.